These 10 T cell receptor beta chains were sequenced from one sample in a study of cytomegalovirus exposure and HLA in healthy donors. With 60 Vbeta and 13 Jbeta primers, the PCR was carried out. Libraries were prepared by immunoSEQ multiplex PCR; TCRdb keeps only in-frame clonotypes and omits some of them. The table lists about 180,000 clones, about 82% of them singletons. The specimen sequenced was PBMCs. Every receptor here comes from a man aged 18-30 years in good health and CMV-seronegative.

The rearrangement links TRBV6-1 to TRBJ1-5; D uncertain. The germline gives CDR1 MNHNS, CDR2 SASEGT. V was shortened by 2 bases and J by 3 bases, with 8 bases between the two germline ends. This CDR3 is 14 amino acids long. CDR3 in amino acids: CASSERGLNQPQHF. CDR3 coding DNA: TGTGCCAGCAGTGAACGAGGACTCAATCAGCCCCAGCATTTT.

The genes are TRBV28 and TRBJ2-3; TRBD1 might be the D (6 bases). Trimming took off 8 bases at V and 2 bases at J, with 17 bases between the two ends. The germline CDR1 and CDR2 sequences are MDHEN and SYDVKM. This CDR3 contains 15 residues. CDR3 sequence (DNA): TGTGCCAGCCAAACATCGGACAGACACACAGATACGCAGTATTTT. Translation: CASQTSDRHTDTQYF. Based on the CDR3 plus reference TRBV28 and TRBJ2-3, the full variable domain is DVKVTQSSRYLVKRTGEKVFLECVQDMDHENMFWYRQDPGLGLRLIYFSYDVKMKEKGDIPEGYSVSREKKERFSLILESASTNQTSMYLCASQTSDRHTDTQYFGPGTRLTVL.

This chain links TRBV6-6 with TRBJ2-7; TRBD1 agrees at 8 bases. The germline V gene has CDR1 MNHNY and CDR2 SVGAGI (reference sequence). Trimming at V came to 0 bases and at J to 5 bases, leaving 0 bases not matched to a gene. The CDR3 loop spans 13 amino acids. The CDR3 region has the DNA TGTGCCAGCAGTTACTCGACAGGGGACGAGCAGTACTTC. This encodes CASSYSTGDEQYF.

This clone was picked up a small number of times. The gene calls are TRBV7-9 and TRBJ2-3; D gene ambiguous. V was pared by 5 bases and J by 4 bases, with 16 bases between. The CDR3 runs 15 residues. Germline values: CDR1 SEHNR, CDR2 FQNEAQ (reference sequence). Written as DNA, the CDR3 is TGTGCCAGCAGCGGCGGCACCCGGTGGTCAGATACGCAGTATTTT. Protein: CASSGGTRWSDTQYF.

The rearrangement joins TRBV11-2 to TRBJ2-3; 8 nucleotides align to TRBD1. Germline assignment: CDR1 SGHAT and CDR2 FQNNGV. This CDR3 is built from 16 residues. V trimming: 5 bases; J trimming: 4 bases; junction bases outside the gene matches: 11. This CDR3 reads CASSRTKGQVADTQYF. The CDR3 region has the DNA TGTGCCAGCAGCCGAACGAAGGGACAGGTGGCAGATACGCAGTATTTT.

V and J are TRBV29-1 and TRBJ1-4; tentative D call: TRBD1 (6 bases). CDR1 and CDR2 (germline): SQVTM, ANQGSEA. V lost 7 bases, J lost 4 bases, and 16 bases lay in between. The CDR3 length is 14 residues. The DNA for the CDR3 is TGCAGCGCCTCCCTCACAGGGATTAATGAAAAACTGTTTTTT. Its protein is CSASLTGINEKLFF. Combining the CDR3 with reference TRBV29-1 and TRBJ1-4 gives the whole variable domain SAVISQKPSRDICQRGTSLTIQCQVDSQVTMMFWYRQQPGQSLTLIATANQGSEATYESGFVIDKFPISRPNLTFSTLTVSNMSPEDSSIYLCSASLTGINEKLFFGSGTQLSVL.

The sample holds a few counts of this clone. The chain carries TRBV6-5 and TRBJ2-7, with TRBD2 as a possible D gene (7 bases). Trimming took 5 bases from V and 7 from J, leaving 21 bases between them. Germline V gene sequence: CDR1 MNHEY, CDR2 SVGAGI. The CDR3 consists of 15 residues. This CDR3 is CASSTFAGAGGEQYF. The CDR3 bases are TGTGCCAGCAGTACCTTTGCGGGGGCCGGAGGGGAGCAGTACTTC.

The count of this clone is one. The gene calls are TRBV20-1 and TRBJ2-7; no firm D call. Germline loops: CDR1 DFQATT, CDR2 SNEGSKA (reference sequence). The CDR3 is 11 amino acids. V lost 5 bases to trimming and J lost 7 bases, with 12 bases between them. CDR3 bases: TGCAGTGCTCAAGGTGGGCGAGAGCAGTACTTC. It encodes CSAQGGREQYF.

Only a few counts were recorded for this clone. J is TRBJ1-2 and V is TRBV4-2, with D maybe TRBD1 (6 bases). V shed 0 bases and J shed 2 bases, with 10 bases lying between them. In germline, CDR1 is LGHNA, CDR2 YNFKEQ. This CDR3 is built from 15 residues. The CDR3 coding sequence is TGTGCCAGCAGCCAAGACGGGCAGGGGAACTATGGCTACACCTTC. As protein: CASSQDGQGNYGYTF.

This chain's CDR3 is CASSEKLGGDGYTF. CDR3 in DNA: TGTGCCAGCAGCGAAAAACTAGGGGGCGATGGCTACACCTTC. V gene TRBV6-1 combines with J gene TRBJ1-2, with 7 bases fitting TRBD1. This CDR3 contains 14 residues. Germline loops: CDR1 MNHNS, CDR2 SASEGT. Losses at the gene ends were 6 bases for V and 6 bases for J; bases not matched to a gene: 10.